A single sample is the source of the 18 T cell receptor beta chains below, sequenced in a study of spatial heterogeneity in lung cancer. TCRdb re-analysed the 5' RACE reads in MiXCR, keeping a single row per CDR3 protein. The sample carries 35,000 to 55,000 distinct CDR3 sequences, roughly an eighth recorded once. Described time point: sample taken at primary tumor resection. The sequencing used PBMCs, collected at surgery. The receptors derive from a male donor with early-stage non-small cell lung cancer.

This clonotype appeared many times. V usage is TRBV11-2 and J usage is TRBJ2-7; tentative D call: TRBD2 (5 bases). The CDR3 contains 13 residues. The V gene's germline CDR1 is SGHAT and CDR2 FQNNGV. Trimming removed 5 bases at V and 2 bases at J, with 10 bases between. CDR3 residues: CASSLAGTYEQYF. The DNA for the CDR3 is TGTGCCAGCAGCCTAGCTGGTACCTACGAGCAGTACTTC.

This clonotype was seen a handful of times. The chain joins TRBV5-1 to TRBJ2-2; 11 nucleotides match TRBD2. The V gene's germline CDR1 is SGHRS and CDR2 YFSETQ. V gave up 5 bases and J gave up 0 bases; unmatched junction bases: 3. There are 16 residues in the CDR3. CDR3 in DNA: TGCGCCAGCAGAAGGACTAGCGGGTCGAACACCGGGGAGCTGTTTTTT. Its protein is CASRRTSGSNTGELFF.

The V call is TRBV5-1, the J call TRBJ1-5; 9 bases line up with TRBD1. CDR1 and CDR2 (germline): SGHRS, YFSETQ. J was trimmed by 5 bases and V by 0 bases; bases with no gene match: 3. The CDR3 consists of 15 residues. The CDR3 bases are TGCGCCAGCAGCTTGGGCGGGACAGGGTATCAGCCCCAGCATTTT. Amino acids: CASSLGGTGYQPQHF.

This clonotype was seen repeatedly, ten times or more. This CDR3 reads CSARLAGQDEQYF. CDR3 in DNA: TGCAGTGCTCGACTAGCGGGGCAGGACGAGCAGTACTTC. The chain links TRBV20-1 to TRBJ2-7; 11 bases align to TRBD2. V lost 5 bases to trimming and J lost 5 bases; unmatched junction nucleotides: 5. This CDR3 contains 13 residues. CDR1 is DFQATT, CDR2 SNEGSKA, per germline (reference sequence).

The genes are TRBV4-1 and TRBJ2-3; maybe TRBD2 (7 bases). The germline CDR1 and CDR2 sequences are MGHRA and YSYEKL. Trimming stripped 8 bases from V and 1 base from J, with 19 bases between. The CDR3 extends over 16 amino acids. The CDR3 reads CASGGGGPRGTDTQYF. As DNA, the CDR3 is TGCGCCAGCGGGGGAGGGGGGCCACGGGGCACAGATACGCAGTATTTT.

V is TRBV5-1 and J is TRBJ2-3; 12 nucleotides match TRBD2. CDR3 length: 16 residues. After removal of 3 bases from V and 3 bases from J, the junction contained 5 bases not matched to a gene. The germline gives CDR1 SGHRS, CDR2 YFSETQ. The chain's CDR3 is CASSWATSGRTDTQYF. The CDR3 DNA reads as TGCGCCAGCAGCTGGGCGACTAGCGGGAGAACAGATACGCAGTATTTT.

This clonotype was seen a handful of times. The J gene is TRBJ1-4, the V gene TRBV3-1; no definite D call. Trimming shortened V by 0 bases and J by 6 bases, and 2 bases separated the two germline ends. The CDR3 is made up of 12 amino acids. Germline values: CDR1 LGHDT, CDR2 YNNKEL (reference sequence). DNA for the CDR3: TGTGCCAGCAGCCAAGAAGATGAAAAACTGTTTTTT. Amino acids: CASSQEDEKLFF.

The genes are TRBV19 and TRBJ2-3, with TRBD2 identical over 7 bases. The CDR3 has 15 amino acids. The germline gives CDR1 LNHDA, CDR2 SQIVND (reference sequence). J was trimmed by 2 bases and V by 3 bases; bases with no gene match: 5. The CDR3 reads CASSMTSRYTDTQYF. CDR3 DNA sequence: TGTGCCAGTAGTATGACTAGCAGATACACAGATACGCAGTATTTT.

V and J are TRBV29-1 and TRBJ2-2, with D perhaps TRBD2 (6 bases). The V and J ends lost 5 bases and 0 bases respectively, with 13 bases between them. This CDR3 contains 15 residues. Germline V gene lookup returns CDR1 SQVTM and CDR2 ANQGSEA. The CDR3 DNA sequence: TGCAGCGTTCTATTCGGGACTCCGAACACCGGGGAGCTGTTTTTT. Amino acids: CSVLFGTPNTGELFF.

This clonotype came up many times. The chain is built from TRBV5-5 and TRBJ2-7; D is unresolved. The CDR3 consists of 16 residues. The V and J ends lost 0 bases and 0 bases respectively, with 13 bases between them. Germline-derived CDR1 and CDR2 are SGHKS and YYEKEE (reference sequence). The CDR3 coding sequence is TGTGCCAGCAGCTTGGGGTACGGGTTAGCCTCCTACGAGCAGTACTTC. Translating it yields CASSLGYGLASYEQYF.

For the CDR3, the DNA is TGCAGCGTTAGGACGGAGAACTATGGCTACACCTTC. Amino acids: CSVRTENYGYTF. The chain has TRBV29-1 and TRBJ1-2; unclear D gene. This CDR3 comprises 12 residues. Trimming shortened V by 5 bases and J by 2 bases, and 9 bases separated the two germline ends. Germline V gene sequence: CDR1 SQVTM, CDR2 ANQGSEA.

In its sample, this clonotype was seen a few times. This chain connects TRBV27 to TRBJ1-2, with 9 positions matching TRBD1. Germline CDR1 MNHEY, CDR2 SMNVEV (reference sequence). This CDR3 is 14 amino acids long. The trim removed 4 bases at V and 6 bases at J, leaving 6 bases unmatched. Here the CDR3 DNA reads TGTGCCAGCAGTTCCCGGGACAGGGTAAATGGCTACACCTTC. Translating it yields CASSSRDRVNGYTF.

In DNA form, the CDR3 reads TGTGCCAGCAGCTTAGCGTTAGCGACCGGGGAGCTGTTTTTT. Translation: CASSLALATGELFF. The chain is built from TRBV7-9 and TRBJ2-2, with a weak D call TRBD2 (5 bases). Germline V lookup: CDR1 SEHNR, CDR2 FQNEAQ (reference sequence). V was trimmed by 0 bases and J by 5 bases, leaving 7 bases between them. The CDR3 is 14 amino acids. Based on the CDR3 plus reference TRBV7-9 and TRBJ2-2, the full variable domain is DTGVSQNPRHKITKRGQNVTFRCDPISEHNRLYWYRQTLGQGPEFLTYFQNEAQLEKSRLLSDRFSAERPKGSFSTLEIQRTEQGDSAMYLCASSLALATGELFFGEGSRLTVL.

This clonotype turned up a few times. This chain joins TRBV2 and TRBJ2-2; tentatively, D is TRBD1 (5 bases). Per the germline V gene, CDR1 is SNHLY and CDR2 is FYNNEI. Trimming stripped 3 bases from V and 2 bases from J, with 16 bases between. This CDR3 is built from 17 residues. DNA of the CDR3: TGTGCCAGCAGTGATCCCCCGACAGCCTATAACACCGGGGAGCTGTTTTTT. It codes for CASSDPPTAYNTGELFF.

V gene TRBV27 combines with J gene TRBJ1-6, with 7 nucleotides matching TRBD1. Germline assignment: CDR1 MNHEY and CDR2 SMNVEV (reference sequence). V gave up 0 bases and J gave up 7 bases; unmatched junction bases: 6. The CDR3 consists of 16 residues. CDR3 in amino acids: CASSLSRGLGNSPLHF. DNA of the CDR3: TGTGCCAGCAGTTTATCGAGGGGGCTGGGGAATTCACCCCTCCACTTT.

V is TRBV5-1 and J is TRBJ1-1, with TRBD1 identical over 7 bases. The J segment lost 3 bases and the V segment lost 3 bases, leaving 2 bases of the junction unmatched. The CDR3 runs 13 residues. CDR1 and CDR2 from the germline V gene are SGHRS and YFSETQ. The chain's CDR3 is CASSSTGDTEAFF. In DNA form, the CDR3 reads TGCGCCAGCAGCTCCACAGGGGACACTGAAGCTTTCTTT.

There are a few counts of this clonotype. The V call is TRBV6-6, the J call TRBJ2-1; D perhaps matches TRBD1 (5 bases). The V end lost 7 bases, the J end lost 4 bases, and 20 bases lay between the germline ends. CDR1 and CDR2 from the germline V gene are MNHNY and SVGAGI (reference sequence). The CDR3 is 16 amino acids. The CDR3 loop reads CASKKNTGRVYNEQFF. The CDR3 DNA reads TGTGCCAGCAAAAAAAACACAGGAAGGGTATACAATGAGCAGTTCTTC.

This CDR3 reads CASTFSGANYEQYF. The CDR3 bases are TGTGCCAGCACCTTTAGCGGGGCCAACTACGAGCAGTACTTC. The V gene is TRBV7-9, the J gene TRBJ2-7; TRBD2 agrees at 8 bases. Unmatched junction bases numbered 8, after V lost 7 bases and J lost 3 bases. The CDR3 is 14 residues long. Germline V CDR1 and CDR2: SEHNR, FQNEAQ (reference sequence). The whole variable domain, remainder taken from reference TRBV7-9 and TRBJ2-7, is DTGVSQNPRHKITKRGQNVTFRCDPISEHNRLYWYRQTLGQGPEFLTYFQNEAQLEKSRLLSDRFSAERPKGSFSTLEIQRTEQGDSAMYLCASTFSGANYEQYFGPGTRLTVT.